The rows below give T cell receptor beta chains drawn from one sample of a study of T cell responses to AZD1222 COVID-19 vaccine. The method was immunoSEQ multiplex PCR; TCRdb's version includes in-frame clones alone and lacks a portion of them. The sample consists of 120,000 or so clones, 80% to 90% of them appearing once. The sequencing used peripheral blood, collected on day 0 of AZD1222 vaccination. The receptor set was obtained from an adult in good health. Both conserved end residues are part of each CDR3. The order of the fields is V gene, J gene, CDR3 protein.

>TRBV28|TRBJ1-2
CASRTGGPLNGYTF
>TRBV4-3|TRBJ1-4
CASSQETGRANEKLFF
>TRBV5-4|TRBJ2-7
CASSSDREEQYF
>TRBV3-1/TRBV3-2|TRBJ2-1
CASSQEVGGTGYNEQFF
>TRBV7-2|TRBJ1-6
CASSPQWSGTGPTPLHF
>TRBV7-8|TRBJ2-3
CASSRTGDTQYF
>TRBV7-3|TRBJ1-1
CASSLGPATEAFF
>TRBV6-2/TRBV6-3|TRBJ1-1
CASSYSTARWHTEAFF
>TRBV27|TRBJ2-3
CASSTRWGSTDTQYF
>TRBV5-4|TRBJ1-2
CASSRGTEAHNYGYTF
>TRBV11-2|TRBJ1-1
CASSLGPNTEAFF
>TRBV5-1|TRBJ2-1
CASSGGAGSYNEQFF
>TRBV27|TRBJ1-5
CASSYRVEQPQHF
>TRBV6-2/TRBV6-3|TRBJ2-1
CASSLGDNEQFF
>TRBV14|TRBJ2-3
CASSRPGTSGTPDTQYF
>TRBV30|TRBJ2-3
CAWSVGGLTDTQYF
>TRBV10-3|TRBJ1-2
CAISDGQGSGYTF
>TRBV19|TRBJ2-5
CASTRGAGRETQYF
>TRBV29-1|TRBJ1-2
CSVDKGDYGYTF
>TRBV18|TRBJ1-1
CASSPILKQGGEAFF
>TRBV5-1|TRBJ1-6
CASSPLARENSPLHF
>TRBV28|TRBJ1-1
CASSLEALNTEAFF
>TRBV2|TRBJ2-2
CASTGGRPPGELFF
>TRBV19|TRBJ2-7
CASSIGGERHSYEQYF
>TRBV18|TRBJ2-2
CASSQGQNTGELFF
>TRBV9|TRBJ2-7
CASSAGTVYEQYF
>TRBV18|TRBJ1-4
CASRGQGGEKLFF
>TRBV5-1|TRBJ1-3
CASRLTGKEDTIYF
>TRBV6-5|TRBJ1-3
CASRQGPGNTIYF
>TRBV5-1|TRBJ2-7
CASSRQGASGEQYF
>TRBV9|TRBJ2-7
CASSSRWGQVHEQYF
>TRBV7-9|TRBJ2-1
CASSPVQAVSYNEQFF
>TRBV24-1|TRBJ1-4
CATSDSGINEKLFF
>TRBV12-3/TRBV12-4|TRBJ2-3
CASSLRDTQYF
>TRBV3-1/TRBV3-2|TRBJ2-1
CASSQRAGGWDEQFF
>TRBV21-1|TRBJ2-1
CASSSNRGGTYNEQFF
>TRBV30|TRBJ1-5
CAWKGQGNQPQHF